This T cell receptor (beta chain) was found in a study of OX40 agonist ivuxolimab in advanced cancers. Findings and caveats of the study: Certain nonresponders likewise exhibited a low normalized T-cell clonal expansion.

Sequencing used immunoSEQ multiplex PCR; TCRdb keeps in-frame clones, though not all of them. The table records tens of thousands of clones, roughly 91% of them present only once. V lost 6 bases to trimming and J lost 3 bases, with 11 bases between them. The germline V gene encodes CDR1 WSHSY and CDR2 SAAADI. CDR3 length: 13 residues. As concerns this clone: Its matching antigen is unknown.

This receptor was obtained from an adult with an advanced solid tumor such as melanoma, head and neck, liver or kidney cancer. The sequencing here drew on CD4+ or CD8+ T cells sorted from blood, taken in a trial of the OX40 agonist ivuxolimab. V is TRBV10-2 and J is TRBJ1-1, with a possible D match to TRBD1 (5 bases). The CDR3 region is CASRGGSYTEAFF. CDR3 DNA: TGCGCCAGCAGGGGGGGGTCTTACACTGAAGCTTTCTTT.